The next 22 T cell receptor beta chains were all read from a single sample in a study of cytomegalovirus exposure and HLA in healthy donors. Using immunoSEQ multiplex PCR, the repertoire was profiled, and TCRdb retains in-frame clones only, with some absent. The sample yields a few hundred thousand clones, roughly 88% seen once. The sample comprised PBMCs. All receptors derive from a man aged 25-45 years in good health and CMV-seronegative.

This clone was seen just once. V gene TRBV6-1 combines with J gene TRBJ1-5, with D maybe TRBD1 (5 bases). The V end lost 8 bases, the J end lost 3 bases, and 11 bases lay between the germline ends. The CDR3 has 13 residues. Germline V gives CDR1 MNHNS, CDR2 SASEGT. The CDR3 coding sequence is TGTGCCAGCCAGTGGGGCCTCAATCAGCCCCAGCATTTT. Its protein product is CASQWGLNQPQHF.

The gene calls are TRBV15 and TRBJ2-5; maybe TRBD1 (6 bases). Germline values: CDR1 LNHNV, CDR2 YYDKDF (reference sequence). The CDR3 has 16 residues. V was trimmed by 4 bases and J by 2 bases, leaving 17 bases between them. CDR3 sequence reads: CATSINAKTGQETQYF. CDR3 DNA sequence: TGTGCCACCAGCATCAACGCCAAGACAGGACAAGAGACCCAGTACTTC.

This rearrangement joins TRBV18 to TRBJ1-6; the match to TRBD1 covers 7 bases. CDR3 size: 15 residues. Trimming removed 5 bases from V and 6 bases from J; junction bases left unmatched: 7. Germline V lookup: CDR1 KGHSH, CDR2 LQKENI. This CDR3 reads CASSGPGQTNSPLHF. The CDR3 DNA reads TGTGCCAGCTCAGGACCGGGACAGACTAATTCACCCCTCCACTTT.

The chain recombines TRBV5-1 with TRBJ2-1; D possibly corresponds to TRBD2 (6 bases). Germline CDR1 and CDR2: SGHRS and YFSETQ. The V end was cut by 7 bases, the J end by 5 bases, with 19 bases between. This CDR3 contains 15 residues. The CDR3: CASREPYPRDNEQFF. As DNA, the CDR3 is TGCGCCAGCCGGGAGCCCTACCCGAGGGACAATGAGCAGTTCTTC.

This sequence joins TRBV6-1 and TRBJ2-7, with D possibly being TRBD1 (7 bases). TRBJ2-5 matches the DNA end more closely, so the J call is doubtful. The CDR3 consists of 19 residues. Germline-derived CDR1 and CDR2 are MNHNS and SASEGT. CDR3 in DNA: TGTGCCAGCAGTGAAGGGGGATTTGACAGGGAGGAGGTAAGGAAGACCCAGTACTTC. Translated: CASSEGGFDREEVRKTQYF.

The CDR3 DNA reads TGTGCCAGCAGTGTAACACGGACTAGCGGGCGATACGAGCAGTACTTC. Residues: CASSVTRTSGRYEQYF. This chain joins TRBV6-1 and TRBJ2-7; TRBD2 matches 11 bases. The junction had 9 bases not matched to a gene; V was cut back by 4 bases and J by 4 bases. CDR1 MNHNS and CDR2 SASEGT come from the germline V gene. This CDR3 comprises 16 residues.

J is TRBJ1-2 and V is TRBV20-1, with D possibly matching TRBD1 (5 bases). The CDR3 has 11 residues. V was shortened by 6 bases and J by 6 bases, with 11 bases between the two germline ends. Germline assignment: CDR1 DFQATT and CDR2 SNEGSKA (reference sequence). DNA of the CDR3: TGCAGTGCCTCGGCAGGGCATGGCTACACCTTC. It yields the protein CSASAGHGYTF.

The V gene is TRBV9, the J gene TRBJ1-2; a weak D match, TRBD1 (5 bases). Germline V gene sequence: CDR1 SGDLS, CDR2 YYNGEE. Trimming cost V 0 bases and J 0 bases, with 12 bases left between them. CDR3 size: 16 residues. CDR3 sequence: CASSVAPGVANYGYTF. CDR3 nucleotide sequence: TGTGCCAGCAGCGTAGCCCCGGGGGTGGCTAACTATGGCTACACCTTC.

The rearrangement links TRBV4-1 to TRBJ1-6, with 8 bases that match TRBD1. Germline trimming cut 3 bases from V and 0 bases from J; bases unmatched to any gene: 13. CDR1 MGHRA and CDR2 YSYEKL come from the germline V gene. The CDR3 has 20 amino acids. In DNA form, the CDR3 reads TGCGCCAGCAGCCAGGACAGGGACAATGGAGGTAACTCCTATAATTCACCCCTCCACTTT. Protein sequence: CASSQDRDNGGNSYNSPLHF.

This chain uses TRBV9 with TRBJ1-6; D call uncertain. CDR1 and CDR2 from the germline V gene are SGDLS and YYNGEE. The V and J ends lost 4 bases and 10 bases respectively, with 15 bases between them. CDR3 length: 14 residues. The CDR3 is CASSPGYRVSPLHF. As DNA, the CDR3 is TGTGCCAGCAGCCCGGGTTATCGGGTCTCACCCCTCCACTTT.

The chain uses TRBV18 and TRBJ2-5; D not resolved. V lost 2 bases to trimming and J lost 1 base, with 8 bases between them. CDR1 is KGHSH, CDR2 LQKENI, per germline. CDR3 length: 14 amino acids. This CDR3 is CASSPVEPQETQYF. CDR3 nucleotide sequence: TGTGCCAGCTCACCAGTAGAGCCCCAAGAGACCCAGTACTTC.

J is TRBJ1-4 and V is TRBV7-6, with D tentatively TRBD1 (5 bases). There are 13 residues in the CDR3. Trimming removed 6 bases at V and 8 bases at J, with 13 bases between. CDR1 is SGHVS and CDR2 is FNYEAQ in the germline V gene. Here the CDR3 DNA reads TGTGCCAGCAGGGGGGGTCCTGGGGAAAAACTGTTTTTT. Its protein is CASRGGPGEKLFF.

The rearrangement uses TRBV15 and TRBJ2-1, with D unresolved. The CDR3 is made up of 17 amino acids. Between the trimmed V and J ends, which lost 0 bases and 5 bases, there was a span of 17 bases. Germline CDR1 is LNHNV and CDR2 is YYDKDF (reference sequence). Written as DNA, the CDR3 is TGTGCCACCAGCAGAGACCGGGTTATCGTTCGGGACAATGAGCAGTTCTTC. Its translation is CATSRDRVIVRDNEQFF.

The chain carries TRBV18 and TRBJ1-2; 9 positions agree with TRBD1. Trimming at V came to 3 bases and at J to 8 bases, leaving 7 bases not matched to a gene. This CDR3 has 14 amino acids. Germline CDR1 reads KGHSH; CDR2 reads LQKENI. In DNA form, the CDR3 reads TGTGCCAGCTCACCCGGTCGGGACAGGGTAGGCTACACCTTC. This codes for CASSPGRDRVGYTF.

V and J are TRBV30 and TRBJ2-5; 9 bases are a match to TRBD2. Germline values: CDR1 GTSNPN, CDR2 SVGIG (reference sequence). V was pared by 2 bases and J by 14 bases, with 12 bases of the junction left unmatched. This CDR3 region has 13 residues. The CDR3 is CAWSIAGAQGRYF. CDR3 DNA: TGTGCCTGGAGTATAGCGGGGGCACAAGGTCGCTACTTC.

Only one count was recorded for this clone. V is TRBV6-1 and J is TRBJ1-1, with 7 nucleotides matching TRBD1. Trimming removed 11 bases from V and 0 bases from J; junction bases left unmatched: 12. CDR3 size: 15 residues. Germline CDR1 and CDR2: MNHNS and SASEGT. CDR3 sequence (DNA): TGTGCCGCTAAAAGGTGGGGACAGCTGAACACTGAAGCTTTCTTT. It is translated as CAAKRWGQLNTEAFF.

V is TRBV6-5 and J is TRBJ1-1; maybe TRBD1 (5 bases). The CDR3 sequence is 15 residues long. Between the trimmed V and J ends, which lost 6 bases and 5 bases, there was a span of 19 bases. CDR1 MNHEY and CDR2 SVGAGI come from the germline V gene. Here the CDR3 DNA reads TGTGCCAGCAGGGTTCCGGGGGGGATGGGGACTGAAGCTTTCTTT. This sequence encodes CASRVPGGMGTEAFF.

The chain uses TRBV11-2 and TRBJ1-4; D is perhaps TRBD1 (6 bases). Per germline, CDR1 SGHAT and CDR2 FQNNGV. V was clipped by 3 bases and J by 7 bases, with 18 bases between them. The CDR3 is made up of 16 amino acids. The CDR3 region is CASSFSGRGEGEKLFF. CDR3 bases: TGTGCCAGCAGCTTCTCGGGAAGGGGGGAGGGTGAAAAACTGTTTTTT.

CDR3 sequence: CASSLRPPPGVENIQYF. The CDR3 nucleotides are TGCGCCAGCAGCTTGCGTCCCCCCCCGGGGGTGGAAAACATTCAGTACTTC. The V and J genes are TRBV5-1 and TRBJ2-4; perhaps TRBD2 as D (6 bases). V was shortened by 1 base and J by 5 bases, with 19 bases between the two germline ends. Germline V gene data show CDR1 as SGHRS and CDR2 as YFSETQ. This CDR3 is built from 17 residues.

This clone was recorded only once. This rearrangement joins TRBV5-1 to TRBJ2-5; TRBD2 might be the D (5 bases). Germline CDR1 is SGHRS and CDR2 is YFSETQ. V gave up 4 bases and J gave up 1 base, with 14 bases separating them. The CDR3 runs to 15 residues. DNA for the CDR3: TGCGCCAGCAGCCCGGGTGACTACCTCCAAGAGACCCAGTACTTC. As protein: CASSPGDYLQETQYF.

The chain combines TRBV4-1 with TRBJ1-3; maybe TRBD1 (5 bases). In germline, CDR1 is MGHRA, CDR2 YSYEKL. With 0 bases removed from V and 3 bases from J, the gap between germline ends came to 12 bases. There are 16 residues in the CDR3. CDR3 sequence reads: CASSQDHHQGGNTIYF. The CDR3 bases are TGCGCCAGCAGCCAAGATCACCACCAGGGTGGAAACACCATATATTTT.

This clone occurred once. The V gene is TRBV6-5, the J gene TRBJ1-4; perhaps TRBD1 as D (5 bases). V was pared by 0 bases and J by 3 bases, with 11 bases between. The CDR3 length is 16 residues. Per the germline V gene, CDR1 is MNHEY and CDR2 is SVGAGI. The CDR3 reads CASSYSKGPPNEKLFF. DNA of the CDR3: TGTGCCAGCAGTTACTCGAAGGGGCCACCTAATGAAAAACTGTTTTTT.